This T cell receptor beta chain is from a study of blood T cell repertoires in COVID-19. This CDR3 spans 11 amino acids. CDR1 is SGDLS and CDR2 is YYNGEE in the germline V gene. Trimming took off 3 bases at V and 4 bases at J, with 3 bases between the two ends. How the authors handled the data: Amplification of reference gene primers provided the estimated nucleated cell counts. TCRdb's table, derived via immunoSEQ multiplex PCR, lists solely in-frame clones and lacks some. Clone size and the V and J calls come from that table; the DNA yielded D and trimming. The data hold hundreds of thousands of clones, with 80% to 90% observed a single time.

Sample: peripheral blood. The source of this sequence is a man younger than 30 with COVID-19, enrolled during active disease. J is TRBJ2-3 and V is TRBV9; D not resolved. The CDR3 coding sequence is TGTGCCAGCAGCGCAGCAGATACGCAGTATTTT. Translation: CASSAADTQYF.